This T cell receptor beta chain was captured in a study of T cells after yellow fever vaccination. This clonotype was recorded a few times. Its antigen is unknown. A universal primer site and UMIs were added as TCR cDNA was made by 5'RACE template switching. TCRdb called the 5' RACE reads again in MiXCR, with one record for every CDR3 protein. The table has fewer than 350,000 distinct CDR3 sequences, roughly 8.7% seen once. Study results and caveats: FACS-sorted repertoires could harbor abundant contaminating bulk-population clonotypes.

The sequence came from a man between 18 and 29 years old who received the YFV17D yellow fever vaccine. The starting material was PBMCs, obtained on the day of the first yellow fever vaccination.

The CDR3 is CASSYPLSGANVLTF. Here the CDR3 DNA reads TGTGCCAGCAGTTACCCTCTGTCTGGGGCCAACGTCCTGACTTTC. The V call is TRBV6-2 or TRBV6-3, the J call TRBJ2-6; no reliable D call. CDR1 and CDR2 from the germline V gene are MNHEY and SVGEGT. This CDR3 comprises 15 residues. Between the trimmed V and J ends, which lost 2 bases and 1 base, there was a span of 6 bases.